This section outlines one TCR beta chain sequence together with its context. Antigen: not known. This entry belongs to a study of cytotoxic CD8 clonotypes in ibrutinib-treated CLL. Study information: Productive templates per sample averaged approximately 240,000; productive rearrangements, approximately 96,000. Study results and limitations: Against age-matched healthy donors, baseline clonality ran higher and tracked circulating CD8+ T-cell counts.

Repertoires were generated with immunoSEQ multiplex PCR, while TCRdb's copy carries only in-frame clones and drops some. The table records about 140,000 clones, around 80% of them present only once. The input for sequencing was PBMCs, taken after 36 months of ibrutinib treatment. The TCR comes from a human donor with chronic lymphocytic leukemia.

The CDR3, as DNA: TGTGCCAGCAGTCTGGACGCCCGCCGGGGCTACACCTTC. Amino acids: CASSLDARRGYTF. The rearrangement links TRBV6-6 to TRBJ1-2; no clear D gene. CDR3 length equals 13 residues. V lost 5 bases to trimming and J lost 8 bases, with 15 bases between them. Per germline, CDR1 MNHNY and CDR2 SVGAGI (reference sequence).